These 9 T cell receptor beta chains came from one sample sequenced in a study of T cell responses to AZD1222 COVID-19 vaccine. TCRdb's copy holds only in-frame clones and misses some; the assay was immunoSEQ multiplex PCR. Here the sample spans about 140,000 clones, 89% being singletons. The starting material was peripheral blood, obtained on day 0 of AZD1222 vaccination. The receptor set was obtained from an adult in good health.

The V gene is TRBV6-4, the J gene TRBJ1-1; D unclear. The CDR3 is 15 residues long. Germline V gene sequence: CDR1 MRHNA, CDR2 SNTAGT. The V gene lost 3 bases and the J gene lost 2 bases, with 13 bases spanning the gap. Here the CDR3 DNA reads TGTGCCAGCAGTGATCCATCCCAGGTCAACACTGAAGCTTTCTTT. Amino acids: CASSDPSQVNTEAFF.

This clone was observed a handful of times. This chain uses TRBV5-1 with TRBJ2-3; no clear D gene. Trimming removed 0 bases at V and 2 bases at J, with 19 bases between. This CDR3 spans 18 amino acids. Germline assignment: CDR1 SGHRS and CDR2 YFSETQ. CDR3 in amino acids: CASSLGLSRAPTTDTQYF. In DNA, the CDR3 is TGCGCCAGCAGCTTGGGCCTTTCTAGGGCGCCCACCACAGATACGCAGTATTTT.

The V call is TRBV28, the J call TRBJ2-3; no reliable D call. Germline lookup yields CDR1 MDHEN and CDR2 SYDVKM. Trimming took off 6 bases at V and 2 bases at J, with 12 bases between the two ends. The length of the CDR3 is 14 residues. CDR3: CASSPRLYTDTQYF. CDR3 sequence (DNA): TGTGCCAGCAGCCCACGACTCTACACAGATACGCAGTATTTT.

CDR3 protein: CSAENYYEQYF. The CDR3 DNA sequence: TGCAGTGCGGAAAATTACTACGAGCAGTACTTC. The V call is TRBV20-1, the J call TRBJ2-7; D ambiguous. V lost 6 bases to trimming and J lost 3 bases, with 9 bases between them. The V gene's germline CDR1 is DFQATT and CDR2 SNEGSKA (reference sequence). This CDR3 comprises 11 residues.

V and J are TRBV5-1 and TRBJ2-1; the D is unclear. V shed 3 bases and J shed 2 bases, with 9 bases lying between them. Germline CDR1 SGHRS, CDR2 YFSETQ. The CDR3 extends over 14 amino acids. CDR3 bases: TGCGCCAGCAGCTCCGACGGTACCTACAATGAGCAGTTCTTC. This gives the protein CASSSDGTYNEQFF. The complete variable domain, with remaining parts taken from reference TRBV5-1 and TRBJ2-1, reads KAGVTQTPRYLIKTRGQQVTLSCSPISGHRSVSWYQQTPGQGLQFLFEYFSETQRNKGNFPGRFSGRQFSNSRSEMNVSTLELGDSALYLCASSSDGTYNEQFFGPGTRLTVL.

CDR3 DNA sequence: TGTGCCACCAGCGCGACTCCCACGGTATCAGGAAACTATGGCTACACCTTC. Encoded protein: CATSATPTVSGNYGYTF. This chain links TRBV15 with TRBJ1-2; no firm D call. CDR1 is LNHNV and CDR2 is YYDKDF in the germline V gene (reference sequence). The CDR3 runs to 17 residues. V lost 5 bases and J lost 2, with 21 bases in between. The full variable domain, with the rest looked up from reference TRBV15 and TRBJ1-2, is DAMVIQNPRYQVTQFGKPVTLSCSQTLNHNVMYWYQQKSSQAPKLLFHYYDKDFNNEADTPDNFQSRRPNTSFCFLDIRSPGLGDTAMYLCATSATPTVSGNYGYTFGSGTRLTVV.

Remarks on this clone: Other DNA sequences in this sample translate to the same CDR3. CDR3 sequence reads: CASSLVVNTEAFF. Here the CDR3 DNA reads TGCGCCAGCAGCTTGGTAGTGAACACTGAAGCTTTCTTT. The chain employs TRBV5-1 and TRBJ1-1; D ambiguous. The ends were cut back, 0 bases at V and 0 bases at J, with 3 bases in the middle. This CDR3 spans 13 amino acids. Per germline, CDR1 SGHRS and CDR2 YFSETQ. The whole variable domain, filled in from reference TRBV5-1 and TRBJ1-1, reads KAGVTQTPRYLIKTRGQQVTLSCSPISGHRSVSWYQQTPGQGLQFLFEYFSETQRNKGNFPGRFSGRQFSNSRSEMNVSTLELGDSALYLCASSLVVNTEAFFGQGTRLTVV.

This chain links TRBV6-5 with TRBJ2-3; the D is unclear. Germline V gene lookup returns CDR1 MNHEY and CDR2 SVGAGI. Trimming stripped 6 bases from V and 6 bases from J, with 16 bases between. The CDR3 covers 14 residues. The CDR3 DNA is TGTGCCAGCAGGGGCAGGAGAGCCGCTGATACGCAGTATTTT. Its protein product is CASRGRRAADTQYF.

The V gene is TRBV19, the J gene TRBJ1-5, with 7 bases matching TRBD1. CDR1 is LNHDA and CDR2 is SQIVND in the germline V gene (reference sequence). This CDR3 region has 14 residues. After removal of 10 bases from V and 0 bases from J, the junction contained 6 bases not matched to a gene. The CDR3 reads CATSDRYSNQPQHF. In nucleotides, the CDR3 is TGTGCCACCTCGGACAGGTATAGCAATCAGCCCCAGCATTTT.